This is a list of T cell receptor beta chains from one sample in a study of blood T cell repertoires in COVID-19. The repertoire was sequenced with immunoSEQ multiplex PCR; TCRdb's copy has only in-frame clones and lacks some. This sample has about 50,000 clones, with roughly 82% found just once. Sequenced: peripheral blood. These receptors all stem from a human donor in a cohort sampled during active COVID-19. Both conserved end residues are part of each CDR3. Fields, in order: D gene, V gene, J gene, clone size, CDR3 protein, CDR3 DNA. D genes are given only for firm matches. Size tells how often a clone was seen (once, few, many) or the class of an expanded clone, and some rows leave it out.

d_gene: TRBD1
v_gene: TRBV19
j_gene: TRBJ1-1
abundance: .
CDR3aa: CASTLSGTGWTEAFF
CDR3nt: TGTGCCAGTACCTTATCCGGGACAGGGTGGACTGAAGCTTTCTTT

d_gene: TRBD2
v_gene: TRBV29-1
j_gene: TRBJ2-7
abundance: once
CDR3aa: CSVEEGGLQYF
CDR3nt: TGCAGCGTTGAAGAGGGAGGGCTGCAGTACTTC

d_gene: .
v_gene: TRBV5-4
j_gene: TRBJ2-3
abundance: .
CDR3aa: CASSFGGSTDTQYF
CDR3nt: TGTGCCAGCAGCTTCGGAGGGAGCACAGATACGCAGTATTTT

d_gene: .
v_gene: TRBV5-5
j_gene: TRBJ1-5
abundance: few
CDR3aa: CASSPLPRGGGQPQHF
CDR3nt: TGTGCCAGCAGCCCGTTGCCCAGGGGTGGAGGTCAGCCCCAGCATTTT

d_gene: .
v_gene: TRBV12-5
j_gene: TRBJ1-5
abundance: few
CDR3aa: CASGVTGPNQPQHF
CDR3nt: TGTGCTAGTGGGGTGACAGGCCCCAATCAGCCCCAGCATTTT

d_gene: TRBD1
v_gene: TRBV14
j_gene: TRBJ1-2
abundance: few
CDR3aa: CASSQRTGGLNYGYTF
CDR3nt: TGTGCCAGCAGCCAAAGGACAGGGGGCCTAAACTATGGCTACACCTTC

d_gene: .
v_gene: TRBV7-2
j_gene: TRBJ2-3
abundance: .
CDR3aa: CASSYKSADTQYF
CDR3nt: TGTGCCAGCAGCTACAAAAGTGCAGATACGCAGTATTTT

d_gene: TRBD1
v_gene: TRBV27
j_gene: TRBJ1-3
abundance: .
CDR3aa: CASSATGGRGNTIYF
CDR3nt: TGTGCCAGCAGTGCCACAGGGGGCCGAGGAAACACCATATATTTT

d_gene: .
v_gene: TRBV6-5
j_gene: TRBJ1-2
abundance: .
CDR3aa: CASRVGGSQGYTF
CDR3nt: TGTGCCAGCAGGGTCGGGGGGAGTCAAGGCTACACCTTC

d_gene: .
v_gene: TRBV7-9
j_gene: TRBJ1-1
abundance: .
CDR3aa: CASSSTLGGTEAFF
CDR3nt: TGTGCCAGCAGCTCGACCCTGGGGGGAACTGAAGCTTTCTTT

d_gene: TRBD2
v_gene: TRBV5-4
j_gene: TRBJ2-1
abundance: .
CDR3aa: CASSFELAGNNEQFF
CDR3nt: TGTGCCAGCAGCTTTGAACTAGCGGGGAACAATGAGCAGTTCTTC

d_gene: .
v_gene: TRBV11-3
j_gene: TRBJ2-2
abundance: few
CDR3aa: CASSGHLNTGELFF
CDR3nt: TGTGCCAGCAGCGGGCACCTGAACACCGGGGAGCTGTTTTTT

d_gene: TRBD2
v_gene: TRBV19
j_gene: TRBJ2-1
abundance: .
CDR3aa: CASSTLSGSEYNEQFF
CDR3nt: TGTGCCAGTAGTACCCTGAGCGGGAGCGAATACAATGAGCAGTTCTTC

d_gene: TRBD1
v_gene: TRBV5-1
j_gene: TRBJ2-1
abundance: .
CDR3aa: CASSSIADRAYNEQFF
CDR3nt: TGCGCCAGCAGCTCCATTGCGGACAGGGCATACAATGAGCAGTTCTTC

d_gene: TRBD2
v_gene: TRBV5-1
j_gene: TRBJ2-1
abundance: .
CDR3aa: CASSFRLAGGDEQFF
CDR3nt: TGCGCCAGCAGCTTCCGACTAGCGGGAGGCGATGAGCAGTTCTTC

d_gene: TRBD1
v_gene: TRBV5-1
j_gene: TRBJ2-3
abundance: .
CDR3aa: CASSLDPGQGLADTQYF
CDR3nt: TGCGCCAGCAGCTTGGACCCGGGACAGGGGCTGGCAGATACGCAGTATTTT